This note documents a single TCR beta chain sequence. The antigen remains undetermined. The record originates from a study of shared clonotypes between healthy human individuals. This CDR3 has 14 amino acids. Germline V gene data show CDR1 as LGHNA and CDR2 as YSLEER. Deletions cut 0 bases from V and 4 bases from J, with 9 bases between. The data were produced by immunoSEQ multiplex PCR, yet TCRdb's version contains in-frame clones alone and is incomplete. The sample carries about 2.3 million clones, roughly 90% recorded once. Whole-study results and caveats: Sequencing of the sorted subsets was shown by rarefaction to be incomplete despite large depth. A handful of donors shared approximately 5% of their naive CD4 clonotypes.

The chain couples TRBV4-3 to TRBJ1-2; D remains unclear. The sequence was obtained from a man aged 18 to 35 in good health. Some clones in this sample may be carry-over from other donors' samples. The sequencing sample was made of naive CD4+ T cells from PBMCs. Regarding subset: CD45RA+ positively selected. The DNA of the CDR3 is TGCGCCAGCAGCCAAGATGTACCAACCTATGGCTACACCTTC. This gives the protein CASSQDVPTYGYTF.